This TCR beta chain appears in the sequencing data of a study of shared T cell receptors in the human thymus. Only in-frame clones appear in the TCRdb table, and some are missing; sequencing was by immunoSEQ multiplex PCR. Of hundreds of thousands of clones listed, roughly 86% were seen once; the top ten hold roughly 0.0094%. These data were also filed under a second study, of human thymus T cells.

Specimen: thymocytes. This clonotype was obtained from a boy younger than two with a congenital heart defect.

Here the CDR3 DNA reads TGTGCCATCAGGGGGGGGGACAGGGCCAATGAGCAGTTCTTC. Encoded protein: CAIRGGDRANEQFF. The chain recombines TRBV10-3 with TRBJ2-1; TRBD1 matches 9 bases. This CDR3 has 14 residues. Unmatched junction bases numbered 6, after V lost 6 bases and J lost 6 bases. In germline, CDR1 is ENHRY, CDR2 SYGVKD.